Sequencing of this TCR beta chain was carried out in a study of blood T cells in healthy people across ages. With a J-beta primer mix and a sample-barcoded 5' primer, a second PCR ran about 6 to 11 cycles. The template-switch adaptor was a 5' adaptor with 12 random nucleotides. It tagged each cDNA molecule. One entry per CDR3 protein results from TCRdb running MiXCR on the 5' RACE reads. The sample carries approximately 780,000 distinct CDR3 sequences, roughly 25% recorded once. Trimming removed 2 bases from V and 6 bases from J; junction bases left unmatched: 13. The CDR3 is 17 residues long. This clonotype was counted between two and nine times. In addition, the sample was reused for a study of T cells of mothers and their children. From that paper: Donors were a few healthy Caucasian mothers and their six children. Comparable shaping of TCR recombination output by thymic selection was observed in related and unrelated pairs.

The sample consisted of blood. The J gene is TRBJ2-3, the V gene TRBV12-3 or TRBV12-4; 8 bases align to TRBD2. The receptor comes from a boy younger than 18 in good health. CDR3 sequence (DNA): TGTGCCAGCAGTTTAAGTAGGGTGGCGGGGGGCCCTGATACGCAGTATTTT. It is translated as CASSLSRVAGGPDTQYF.